This TCR beta chain appears in the sequencing data of a study of blood T cell repertoires in COVID-19. At the level of the study: Italy, Spain and the United States were the sources of the convalescent and acute COVID-19 samples. T cells, B-cell-depleted T cells, or PBMCs supplied cDNA or gDNA.

Source study methods: Amplification from reference gene primers served as the basis for estimated nucleated cell counts. TCRdb keeps only in-frame clones here, not all; method: immunoSEQ multiplex PCR. Clone size and V and J calls were adopted from that table, with D and trimming inferred from the DNA. In the table there are 150,000 or so clones, approximately 85% of which are singletons. After removal of 8 bases from V and 4 bases from J, the junction contained 7 bases not matched to a gene. This CDR3 comprises 15 residues. CDR1 is SGDLS and CDR2 is YYNGEE in the germline V gene. This clonotype was obtained from a man in his fifties or sixties with COVID-19, enrolled during active disease. The specimen was peripheral blood. J is TRBJ2-1 and V is TRBV9; 12 bases fit TRBD2. This CDR3 reads CAREPSGGAYNEQFF. The CDR3 DNA sequence: TGTGCCAGGGAACCTAGCGGGGGGGCATACAATGAGCAGTTCTTC.